This T cell receptor (beta chain) was identified during a study of T-cell reconstitution after alpha-beta-depleted transplantation in children. Study-wide points: At one year after transplant, newly produced T cells mostly accounted for T-cell counts and diversity. Diversity of TCRbeta at day 60 was high in some patients, arising from surviving recipient T cells and thymic progenitors. Two months or so post-transplant, alpha-beta T cells reportedly derived from several hundred expanded graft clones.

Unique molecular identifiers featured in how the TCRbeta library was prepared. TCRdb redid the calling of the PCR reads with MiXCR, one entry per CDR3 protein. The sample lists about 290,000 distinct CDR3 sequences, 10% occurring once. This clonotype occurred many times. Its cognate antigen is unknown. This CDR3 comprises 13 residues. Trimming cost V 5 bases and J 8 bases; bases outside gene matches: 5. CDR1 and CDR2 (germline): MDHEN, SYDVKM. The material was PBMCs, obtained before TCRalphabeta/CD19-depleted stem cell transplant. V and J are TRBV28 and TRBJ1-4, with 7 bases aligning to TRBD1. The source is a boy in the first two years of life with acute myeloid leukemia, due to receive a stem cell transplant. The DNA for the CDR3 is TGTGCCAGCAGTCACAGGGGCCGGGAAAAACTGTTTTTT. This translates into CASSHRGREKLFF.